A selection of T cell receptor beta chains follows, all from one sample in a study of response to subunit inactivated influenza vaccine. TCRdb fed the RT-PCR reads into MiXCR, producing one record per CDR3 protein. The repertoire holds 800,000 or so distinct CDR3 sequences, with approximately 21% as singletons. Sample: PBMCs from blood, taken 4 to 6 days after vaccination. The receptor source for this set is a man aged 45-65 years who received an inactivated influenza vaccine. Each CDR3 is given with its conserved first and last residue. D genes are given only for firm matches. Some rows mark clone size as missing; the rest say once, few, many or name a class of expanded clone.

>TRBJ2-1|TRBV7-9|TRBD1|NA
TGTGCCAGCAGCTTCGCAGGGGGAAGTGAGCAGTTCTTC
CASSFAGGSEQFF
>TRBJ2-5|TRBV10-3|NA|once
TGTGCCATCAGTGAGTCGACCGGCCACGAGACCCAGTACTTC
CAISESTGHETQYF
>TRBJ2-7|TRBV5-8|NA|NA
TGTGCCAGCAGTTCGATTGTACAGGGAGACTACGAGCAGTACTTC
CASSSIVQGDYEQYF
>TRBJ2-3|TRBV15|NA|NA
TGTGCCACCAGCAGAGTAACAGATACGCAGTATTTT
CATSRVTDTQYF
>TRBJ2-2|TRBV3-1|NA|once
TGTCCCAGCCAGTTCGCGAACACCGGGGAGCTGTTTTTT
CPSQFANTGELFF
>TRBJ2-5|TRBV29-1|TRBD2|many
TGCAGCGTTGAAGAGGCCCTAGCGGAGCTACAAGAGACCCAGTACTTC
CSVEEALAELQETQYF
>TRBJ1-1|TRBV20-1|NA|many
TGCAGTGCCAGGGGAGGGAACACTGAAGCTTTCTTT
CSARGGNTEAFF
>TRBJ2-7|TRBV27|NA|NA
TGTGCCAGCAAAGCCTCCTACGAGCAGTACTTC
CASKASYEQYF
>TRBJ2-1|TRBV7-8|NA|once
TGTGCCAGCAGCTCCTCCCCCGGTTTCGGGTACAATGAGCAGTTCTTC
CASSSSPGFGYNEQFF
>TRBJ2-2|TRBV7-9|TRBD2|few
TGTGCCAGCAGCCGACTAGCGTTGGGCACCGGGGAGCTGTTTTTT
CASSRLALGTGELFF
>TRBJ2-3|TRBV10-1|TRBD1|few
TGCGCCAGCAGTGTTCCAGGGACAGGGGAAGGAGATACGCAGTATTTT
CASSVPGTGEGDTQYF
>TRBJ1-2|TRBV5-6|TRBD1|few
TGTGCCAGCAGGCCGAACAGGGGCGGCGGCTACACCTTC
CASRPNRGGGYTF
>TRBJ2-3|TRBV4-3|NA|many
TGCGCCAGCAGCCCTATACACGCTAGCACAGATACGCAGTATTTT
CASSPIHASTDTQYF
>TRBJ1-2|TRBV7-8|NA|many
TGTGCCAGCAGCTTCCCGGGACTTCCTACCCTGAACTATGGCTACACCTTC
CASSFPGLPTLNYGYTF
>TRBJ2-1|TRBV7-9|NA|NA
TGTGCCAGCAGCTTAAGTGGAGGGGCGCCAAATGAGCAGTTCTTC
CASSLSGGAPNEQFF
>TRBJ1-1|TRBV6-1|TRBD1|many
TGTGCCAGCACCCGAGGGACAGCGAACACTGAAGCTTTCTTT
CASTRGTANTEAFF
>TRBJ2-1|TRBV9|NA|many
TGTGCCAGCAGCGTAGTTGGCGGGAACTCCTACAATGAGCAGTTCTTC
CASSVVGGNSYNEQFF
>TRBJ2-5|TRBV11-2|NA|few
TGTGCCAGCAGCTCGAAAGGACAAGTAGGGATGTGGACCCAGTACTTC
CASSSKGQVGMWTQYF
>TRBJ2-2|TRBV24-1|TRBD1|NA
TGTGCCACCAGTGACCTCGGACAGGTGAACACCGGGGAGCTGTTTTTT
CATSDLGQVNTGELFF
>TRBJ2-7|TRBV4-1|NA|NA
TGCGCCAGCAGCCAAGGGGGGACGGAATACGAGCAGTACTTC
CASSQGGTEYEQYF
>TRBJ1-1|TRBV14|NA|few
TGTGCCAGCAGGCTAGGGGGAGTGAACACTGAAGCTTTCTTT
CASRLGGVNTEAFF
>TRBJ1-5|TRBV20-1|NA|few
TGCAGTGCCCAGAGATCGGGTTGGAATCAGCCCCAGCATTTT
CSAQRSGWNQPQHF